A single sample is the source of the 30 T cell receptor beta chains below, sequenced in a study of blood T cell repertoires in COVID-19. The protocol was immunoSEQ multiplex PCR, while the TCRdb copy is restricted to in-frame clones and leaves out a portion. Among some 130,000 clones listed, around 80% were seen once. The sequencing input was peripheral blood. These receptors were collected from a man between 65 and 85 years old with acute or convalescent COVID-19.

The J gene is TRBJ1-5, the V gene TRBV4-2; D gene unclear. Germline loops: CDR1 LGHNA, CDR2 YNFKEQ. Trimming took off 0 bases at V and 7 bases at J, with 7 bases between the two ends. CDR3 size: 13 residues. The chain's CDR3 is CASSQEEGQPQHF. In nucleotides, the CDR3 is TGTGCCAGCAGCCAAGAGGAGGGACAGCCCCAGCATTTT.

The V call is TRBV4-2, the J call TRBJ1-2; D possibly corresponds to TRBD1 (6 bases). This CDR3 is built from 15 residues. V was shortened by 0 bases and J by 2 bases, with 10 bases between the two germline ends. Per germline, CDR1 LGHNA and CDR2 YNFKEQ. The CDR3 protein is CASSQDLTGNYGYTF. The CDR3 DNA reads TGTGCCAGCAGCCAAGACCTTACAGGGAACTATGGCTACACCTTC.

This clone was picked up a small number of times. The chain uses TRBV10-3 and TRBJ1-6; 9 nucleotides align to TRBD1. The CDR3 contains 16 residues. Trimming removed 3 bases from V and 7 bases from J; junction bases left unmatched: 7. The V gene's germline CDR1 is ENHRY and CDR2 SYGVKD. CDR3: CAISDRRGQGNSPLHF. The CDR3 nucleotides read TGTGCCATCAGTGACCGAAGGGGACAGGGAAATTCACCCCTCCACTTT.

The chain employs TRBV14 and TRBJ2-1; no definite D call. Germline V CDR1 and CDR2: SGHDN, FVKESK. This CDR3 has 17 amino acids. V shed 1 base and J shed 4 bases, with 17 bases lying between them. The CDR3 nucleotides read TGTGCCAGCAGCCAAGTTCCCATACCGAGCCCTTACAATGAGCAGTTCTTC. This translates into CASSQVPIPSPYNEQFF.

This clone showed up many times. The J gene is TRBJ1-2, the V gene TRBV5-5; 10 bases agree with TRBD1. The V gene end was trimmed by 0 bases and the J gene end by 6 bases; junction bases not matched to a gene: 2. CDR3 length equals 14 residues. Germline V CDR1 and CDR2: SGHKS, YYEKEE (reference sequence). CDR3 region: CASSLEGQGHGYTF. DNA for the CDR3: TGTGCCAGCAGCTTGGAGGGACAGGGGCATGGCTACACCTTC.

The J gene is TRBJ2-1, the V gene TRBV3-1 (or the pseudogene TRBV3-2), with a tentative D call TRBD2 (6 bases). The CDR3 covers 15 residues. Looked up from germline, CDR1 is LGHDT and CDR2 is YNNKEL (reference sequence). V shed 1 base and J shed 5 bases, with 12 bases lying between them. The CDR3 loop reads CASSQGGTSNNEQFF. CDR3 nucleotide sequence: TGTGCCAGCAGCCAAGGCGGGACTTCGAACAATGAGCAGTTCTTC.

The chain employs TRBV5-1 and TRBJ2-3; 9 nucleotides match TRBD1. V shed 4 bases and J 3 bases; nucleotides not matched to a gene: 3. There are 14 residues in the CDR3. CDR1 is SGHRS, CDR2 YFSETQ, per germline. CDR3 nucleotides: TGCGCCAGCAGCCCAGGACAGGGGACAGATACGCAGTATTTT. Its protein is CASSPGQGTDTQYF.

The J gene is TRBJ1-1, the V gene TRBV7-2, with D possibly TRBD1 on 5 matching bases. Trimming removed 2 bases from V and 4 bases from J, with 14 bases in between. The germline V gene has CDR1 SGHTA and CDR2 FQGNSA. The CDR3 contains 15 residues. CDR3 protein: CASSLSQGIGTEAFF. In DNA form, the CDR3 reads TGTGCCAGCAGCTTATCCCAGGGTATTGGCACTGAAGCTTTCTTT.

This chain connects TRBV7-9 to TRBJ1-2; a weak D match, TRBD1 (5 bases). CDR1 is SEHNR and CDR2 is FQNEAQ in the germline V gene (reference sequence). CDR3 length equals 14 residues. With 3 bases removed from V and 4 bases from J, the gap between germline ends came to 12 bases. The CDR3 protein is CASSFLTASYGYTF. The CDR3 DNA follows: TGTGCCAGCAGCTTCCTGACAGCCTCCTATGGCTACACCTTC.

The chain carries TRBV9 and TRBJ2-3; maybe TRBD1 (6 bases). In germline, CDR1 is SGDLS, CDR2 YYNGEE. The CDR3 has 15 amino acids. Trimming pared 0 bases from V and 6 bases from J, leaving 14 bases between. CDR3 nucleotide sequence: TGTGCCAGCAGCGTAGATGGGGGCCCGGCGGATACGCAGTATTTT. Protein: CASSVDGGPADTQYF.

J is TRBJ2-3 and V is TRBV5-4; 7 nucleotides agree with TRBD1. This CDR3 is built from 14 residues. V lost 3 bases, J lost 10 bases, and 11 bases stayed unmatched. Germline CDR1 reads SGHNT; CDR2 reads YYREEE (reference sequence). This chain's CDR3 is CASSWGTGETAQYF. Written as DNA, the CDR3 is TGTGCCAGCAGCTGGGGAACAGGGGAAACGGCGCAGTATTTT.

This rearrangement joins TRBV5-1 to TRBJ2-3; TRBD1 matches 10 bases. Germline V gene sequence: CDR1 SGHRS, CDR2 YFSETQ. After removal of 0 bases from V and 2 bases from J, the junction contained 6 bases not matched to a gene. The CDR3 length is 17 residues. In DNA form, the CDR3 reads TGCGCCAGCAGCTTGGAAGGGACAGGGGTAGTCACAGATACGCAGTATTTT. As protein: CASSLEGTGVVTDTQYF.

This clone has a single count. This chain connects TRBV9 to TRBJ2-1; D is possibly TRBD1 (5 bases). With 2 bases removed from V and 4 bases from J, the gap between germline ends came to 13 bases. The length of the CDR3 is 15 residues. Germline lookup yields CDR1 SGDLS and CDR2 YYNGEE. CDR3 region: CASSVDPGLYNEQFF. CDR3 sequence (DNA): TGTGCCAGCAGCGTTGATCCAGGGCTGTACAATGAGCAGTTCTTC.

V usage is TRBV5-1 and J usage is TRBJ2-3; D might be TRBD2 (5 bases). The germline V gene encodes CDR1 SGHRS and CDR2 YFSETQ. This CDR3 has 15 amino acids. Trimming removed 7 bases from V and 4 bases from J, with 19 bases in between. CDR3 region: CASRIAGISADTQYF. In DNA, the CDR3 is TGCGCCAGCCGAATTGCCGGGATCAGCGCAGATACGCAGTATTTT.

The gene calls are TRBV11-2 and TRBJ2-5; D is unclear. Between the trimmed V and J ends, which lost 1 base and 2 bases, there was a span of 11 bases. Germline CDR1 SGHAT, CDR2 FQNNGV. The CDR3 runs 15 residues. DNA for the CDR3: TGTGCCAGCAGCTTAGTACTAACCACTCAAGAGACCCAGTACTTC. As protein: CASSLVLTTQETQYF. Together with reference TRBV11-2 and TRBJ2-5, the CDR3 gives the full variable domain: EAGVAQSPRYKIIEKRQSVAFWCNPISGHATLYWYQQILGQGPKLLIQFQNNGVVDDSQLPKDRFSAERLKGVDSTLKIQPAKLEDSAVYLCASSLVLTTQETQYFGPGTRLLVL.

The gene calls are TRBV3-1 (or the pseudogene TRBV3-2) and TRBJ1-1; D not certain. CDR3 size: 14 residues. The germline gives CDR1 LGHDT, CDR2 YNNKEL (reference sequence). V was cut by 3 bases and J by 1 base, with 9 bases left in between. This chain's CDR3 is CASSHGVPNTEAFF. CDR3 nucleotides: TGTGCCAGCAGCCACGGGGTACCGAACACTGAAGCTTTCTTT.

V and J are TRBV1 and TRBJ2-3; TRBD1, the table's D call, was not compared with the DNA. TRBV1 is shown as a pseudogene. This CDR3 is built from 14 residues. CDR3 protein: CTGTYGGCPDTQYF. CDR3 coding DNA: TGCACCGGGACATACGGCGGTTGCCCAGATACGCAGTATTTT.

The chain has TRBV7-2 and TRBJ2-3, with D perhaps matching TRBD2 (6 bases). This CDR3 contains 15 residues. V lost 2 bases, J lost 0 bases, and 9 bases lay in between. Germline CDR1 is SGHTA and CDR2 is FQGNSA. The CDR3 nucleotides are TGTGCCAGCAGCTTACTAGCGCATAGCACAGATACGCAGTATTTT. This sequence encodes CASSLLAHSTDTQYF.

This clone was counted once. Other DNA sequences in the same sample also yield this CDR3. The CDR3 sequence: CASRSGEYGYTF. For the CDR3, the DNA is TGTGCCAGCAGGAGCGGGGAATATGGCTACACCTTC. The V call is TRBV28, the J call TRBJ1-2; D ambiguous. V was shortened by 6 bases and J by 5 bases, with 10 bases between the two germline ends. The CDR3 extends over 12 amino acids. Germline V gene lookup returns CDR1 MDHEN and CDR2 SYDVKM.

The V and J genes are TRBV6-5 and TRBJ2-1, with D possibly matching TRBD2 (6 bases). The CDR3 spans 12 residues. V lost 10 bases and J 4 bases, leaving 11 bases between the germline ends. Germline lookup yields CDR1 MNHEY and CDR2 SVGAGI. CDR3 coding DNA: TGTGCCACCTCGCGGGATTACAATGAGCAGTTCTTC. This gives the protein CATSRDYNEQFF.

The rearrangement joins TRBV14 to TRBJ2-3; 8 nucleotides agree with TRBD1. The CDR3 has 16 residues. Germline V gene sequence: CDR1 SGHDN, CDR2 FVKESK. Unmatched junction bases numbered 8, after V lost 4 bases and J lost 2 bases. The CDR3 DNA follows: TGTGCCAGCAGCCGACTCCCGGGACAGGACACAGATACGCAGTATTTT. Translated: CASSRLPGQDTDTQYF.

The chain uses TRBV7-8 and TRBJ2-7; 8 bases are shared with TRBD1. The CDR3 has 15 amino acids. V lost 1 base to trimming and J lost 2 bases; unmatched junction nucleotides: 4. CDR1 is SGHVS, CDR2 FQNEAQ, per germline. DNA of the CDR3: TGTGCCAGCAGCTTAGTGGGGACAGGTCCCTACGAGCAGTACTTC. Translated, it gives CASSLVGTGPYEQYF.

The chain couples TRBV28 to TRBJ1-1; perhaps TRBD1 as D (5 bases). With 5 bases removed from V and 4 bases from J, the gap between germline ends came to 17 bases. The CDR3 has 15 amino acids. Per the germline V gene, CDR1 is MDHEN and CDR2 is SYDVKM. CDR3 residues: CASSPIRRGVTEAFF. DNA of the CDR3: TGTGCCAGCAGTCCTATTAGGAGGGGTGTCACTGAAGCTTTCTTT. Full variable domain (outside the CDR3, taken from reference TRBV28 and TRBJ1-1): DVKVTQSSRYLVKRTGEKVFLECVQDMDHENMFWYRQDPGLGLRLIYFSYDVKMKEKGDIPEGYSVSREKKERFSLILESASTNQTSMYLCASSPIRRGVTEAFFGQGTRLTVV.

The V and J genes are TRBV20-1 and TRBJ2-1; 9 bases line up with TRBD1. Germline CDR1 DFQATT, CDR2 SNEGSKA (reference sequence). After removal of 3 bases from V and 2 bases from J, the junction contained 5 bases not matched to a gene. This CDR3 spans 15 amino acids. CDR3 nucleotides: TGCAGTGCTAGTGACGGGACAGGGACCTACAATGAGCAGTTCTTC. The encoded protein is CSASDGTGTYNEQFF.

Here the CDR3 DNA reads TGTGCCAGCAGCACTGGTGGGTCCCGGGGCGGGGAGCTGTTTTTT. Translated: CASSTGGSRGGELFF. This rearrangement joins TRBV6-5 to TRBJ2-2, with a tentative D call TRBD2 (5 bases). Germline loops: CDR1 MNHEY, CDR2 SVGAGI. CDR3 length equals 15 residues. Deletions cut 6 bases from V and 7 bases from J, with 18 bases between.

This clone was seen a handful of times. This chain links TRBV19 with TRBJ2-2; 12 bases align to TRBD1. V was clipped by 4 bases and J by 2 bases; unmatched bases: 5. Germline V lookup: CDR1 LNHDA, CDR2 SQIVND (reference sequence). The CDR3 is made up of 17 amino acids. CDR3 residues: CASSRGTGGRNTGELFF. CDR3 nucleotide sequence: TGTGCCAGTAGTAGAGGGACAGGGGGCAGAAACACCGGGGAGCTGTTTTTT.

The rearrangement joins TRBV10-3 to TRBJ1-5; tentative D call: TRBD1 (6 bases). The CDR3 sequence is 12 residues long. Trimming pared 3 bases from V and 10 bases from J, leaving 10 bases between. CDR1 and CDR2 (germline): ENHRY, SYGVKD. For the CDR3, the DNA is TGTGCCATCAGTGATCCACAGGGACCCCAGCATTTT. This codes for CAISDPQGPQHF.

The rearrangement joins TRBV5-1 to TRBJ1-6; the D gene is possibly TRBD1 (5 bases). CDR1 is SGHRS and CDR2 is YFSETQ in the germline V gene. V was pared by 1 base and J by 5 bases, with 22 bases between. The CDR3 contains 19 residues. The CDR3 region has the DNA TGCGCCAGCAGCTTGAGGGTCCGGGGGAAGGGGTCGGATAATTCACCCCTCCACTTT. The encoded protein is CASSLRVRGKGSDNSPLHF.

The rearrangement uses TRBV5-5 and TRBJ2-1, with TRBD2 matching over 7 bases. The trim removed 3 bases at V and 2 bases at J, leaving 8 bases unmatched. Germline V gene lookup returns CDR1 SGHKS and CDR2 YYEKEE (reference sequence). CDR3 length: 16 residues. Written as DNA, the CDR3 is TGTGCCAGCAGCTCGATTCCACTAGCGACCTACAATGAGCAGTTCTTC. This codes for CASSSIPLATYNEQFF.

The CDR3 coding sequence is TGCGCCAGCATTCCAGGGACAGGGGTCACCGGGGAGCTGTTTTTT. Protein: CASIPGTGVTGELFF. This chain uses TRBV5-1 with TRBJ2-2, with 10 bases that match TRBD1. Germline assignment: CDR1 SGHRS and CDR2 YFSETQ. Losses at the gene ends were 6 bases for V and 4 bases for J; bases not matched to a gene: 6. The CDR3 totals 15 residues.